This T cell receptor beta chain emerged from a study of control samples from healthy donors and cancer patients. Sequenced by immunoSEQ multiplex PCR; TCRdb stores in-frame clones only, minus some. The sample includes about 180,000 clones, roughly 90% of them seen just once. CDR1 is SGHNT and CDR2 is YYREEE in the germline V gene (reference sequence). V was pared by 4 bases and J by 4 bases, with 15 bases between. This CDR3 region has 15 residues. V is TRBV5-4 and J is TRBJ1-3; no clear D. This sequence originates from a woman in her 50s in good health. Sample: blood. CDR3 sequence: CASSPDRGRGNTIYF. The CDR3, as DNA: TGTGCCAGCAGCCCGGACCGCGGCAGGGGAAACACCATATATTTT.